This TCR beta chain was sequenced in a study of T cells in Graves' hyperthyroidism and ophthalmopathy. Germline V gene lookup returns CDR1 ENHRY and CDR2 SYGVKD. The V and J ends lost 6 bases and 4 bases respectively, with 10 bases between them. This CDR3 contains 13 residues. In its sample, this clonotype was seen many times. RNA transcripts yielded amplified TCR beta CDR3 regions. In the first-round RT-PCR of the TCR CDR3, the HTBI primer set was used. A single record per CDR3 protein comes from TCRdb applying MiXCR to the multiplex PCR reads. The sample includes a few hundred thousand distinct CDR3 sequences, roughly 14% of them seen just once.

J is TRBJ1-5 and V is TRBV10-3; no firm D call. Specimen: blood. This sequence originates from a woman younger than 45 with Graves' hyperthyroidism. The CDR3 spells CAISVSENQPQHF. The CDR3 nucleotides read TGTGCCATCAGCGTATCGGAGAATCAGCCCCAGCATTTT.